The T cell receptor (beta chain) under discussion was sequenced for a study of tumor-infiltrating lymphocytes in primary liver carcinoma (dated by TCRdb to 2017 to 2019). With regard to the full study: A few patients with histopathologically diagnosed primary liver carcinoma underwent surgical resection in China between late 2015 and March 2016. Of the five patients, three men and two women aged 30 to 69 years, four had hepatocellular carcinoma and one had combined HCC and intrahepatic cholangiocarcinoma. TCRbeta repertoire sequencing covered roughly 35 specimens from 5 patients: about 25 tumor regions, 5 adjacent noncancerous liver tissues and 5 peripheral blood samples. The five patients had tumors of stage T1-T3 N0M0, with maximum diameters ranging from about 4.2 to 11 cm. Across five regions of each liver tumor, along with adjacent normal tissue and blood, the study brought together TCRbeta repertoire sequencing, expression microarrays and whole-exome sequencing. Each sample produced about 3.5 to 8 million productive TCRbeta reads, and read depth showed no significant difference between tissue types. Repertoires from technical replicates were highly reproducible, with mean shared-clone rates approximately 0.9 and correlation coefficients above 0.98. Study-level results and caveats: The study included only four or five patients, and the authors note findings should be validated in a larger study. Consistent with antigen-driven expansion, pairs of tumor regions showed higher repertoire overlap (mean about 35%) than either tumor-adjacent pairs (approximately 17%) or tumor-blood pairs (around 15%). The top 250 clones made up a significantly larger repertoire fraction in tumors than in blood (p = 0.039). Since the samples were bulk and unsorted, there was no way to compare CD4+ and CD8+ T cell repertoires. Only the TCR beta chain was sequenced, so true repertoire diversity is likely underestimated because unpaired alpha chains were not captured.

TCRbeta-specific cDNA was reverse-transcribed from approximately 460 ng total RNA using a constant-region primer and ProtoScript II reverse transcriptase. The TCRbeta libraries were prepared through three rounds of nested multiplex PCR following a slightly modified ARM-PCR procedure. Sample barcodes and Illumina adapters were added in a final 25-cycle PCR with Deep VentR polymerase. Before sequencing, amplicons between 200 and 500 bp were purified from gel using a QIAquick gel extraction kit. TCRbeta amplicons were sequenced on an Illumina HiSeq 2500 with 250-bp paired-end reads. Per the authors' processing: To recover full CDR3 sequences, reads were quality-trimmed using Trimmomatic v0.33 and paired reads were then merged using FLASH v1.2.11. V, D and J germline segments were assigned to the rearranged TCRbeta sequences using MiGEC v1.2.1b. VDJtools v1.0.0 computed clonotype statistics and Shannon-Wiener diversity indices. To cut down on sampling bias, every analysis after diversity analysis relied on just the 250 most abundant clonotypes from each sample. TCRdb trimmed the raw reads at Q25, called clones with MiXCR and kept productive beta chains. Entries that share a CDR3 protein sequence are merged under the most common genes and DNA. The authors' filters were not applied to this entry. In this sample the table shows around 330,000 distinct CDR3 sequences, around three fifths of which occur a single time. The ten largest clonotypes hold roughly 10% of the sample.

This clonotype was seen many times. What antigen it recognizes has not been identified. Qualities for individual bases were not recorded, and no much larger clone is one base off. Blood RNA was extracted from unsorted whole blood with TRIzol reagent; germline DNA came from the DNeasy Blood & Tissue kit. At the time of sampling, the patients were treatment-naive and had chronic HBV infection. Before surgery, roughly 4.2 milliliters of peripheral blood were drawn into K2EDTA tubes. This receptor was obtained from a man aged 40-50 years with primary liver carcinoma and hepatitis B virus infection. The sequencing input was peripheral blood.

In nucleotide form, the sequence is TGTGCCAGCAGTAGTTATAGTCCCTCATCCTACGAGCAGTACTTC. This is translated as CASSSYSPSSYEQYF. The chain employs TRBV6-1 and TRBJ2-7; no D gene is confidently identified. From the cysteine up to the phenylalanine, the CDR3 has a length of 15 residues. Only the CDR3 part of the read is kept: 45 bases, read in frame from the first base. V gives up 5 bases and J gives up 1 base, and the segment between their germline ends measures 15 bases. CDR1 MNHNS and CDR2 SASEGT were looked up in the germline V gene.